A single sample gave rise to the 10 T cell receptor beta chains below, sequenced in a study of glioma-infiltrating T cells. Using RNA template, CDR3s of TCR alpha and beta were amplified with iRepertoire arm-PCR. TCRdb reanalysed the multiplex PCR reads using MiXCR and keeps one entry per CDR3 protein. The sample includes roughly 200,000 distinct CDR3 sequences, about 47% of them seen just once. The specimen was glioma tissue, nonneoplastic brain tissue, or PBMCs (not recorded which). These receptor sequences come from a human donor with low-grade glioma or glioblastoma, undergoing nonglioma brain surgery, or in good health (not recorded which).

With regard to this clonotype: A much larger clonotype is one base distant, so this may be a read error. This rearrangement joins TRBV20-1 to TRBJ2-1; 7 positions match TRBD2. CDR1 is DFQATT and CDR2 is SNEGSKA in the germline V gene (reference sequence). This CDR3 has 14 residues. DNA of the CDR3: TGCAGTGCCATCACTCCTAGCGGCTACAATGAGAAGTTCTTC. Translated, it gives CSAITPSGYNEKFF.

This clonotype has ten or more counts. The chain joins TRBV28 to TRBJ1-1; D unresolved. Germline assignment: CDR1 MDHEN and CDR2 SYDVKM. V was cut by 5 bases and J by 0 bases, with 13 bases left in between. CDR3 size: 15 residues. The CDR3 coding sequence is TGTGCCAGCAGTAAACCAAAAATTATGAACACTGAAGCTTTCTTT. Protein sequence: CASSKPKIMNTEAFF. The whole variable domain, filled in from reference TRBV28 and TRBJ1-1, reads DVKVTQSSRYLVKRTGEKVFLECVQDMDHENMFWYRQDPGLGLRLIYFSYDVKMKEKGDIPEGYSVSREKKERFSLILESASTNQTSMYLCASSKPKIMNTEAFFGQGTRLTVV.

This clonotype was found a few times. A much larger clone lies a single base off, so this may be a read error. The chain links TRBV28 to TRBJ2-3, with D maybe TRBD1 (5 bases). The assigned J gene may be wrong: the sequence end matches TRBJ1-5 better. Germline CDR1 and CDR2: MDHEN and SYDVKM. This CDR3 contains 14 residues. The CDR3 coding sequence is TGTGCCAGCGGGGCTCGGGCCGACACAGATACGCAGCATTTT. Encoded protein: CASGARADTDTQHF.

This clonotype was counted at least ten times. Written as DNA, the CDR3 is TGTGCCAGCAGTGAACCGACGGGAAGCTCCTACAATGAGCAGTTCTTC. This translates into CASSEPTGSSYNEQFF. This chain joins TRBV25-1 and TRBJ2-1, with D possibly being TRBD2 (5 bases). Germline assignment: CDR1 MGHDK and CDR2 SYGVNS. This CDR3 contains 16 residues. V lost 2 bases, J lost 0 bases, and 11 bases lay in between. Based on the CDR3 plus reference TRBV25-1 and TRBJ2-1, the full variable domain is EADIYQTPRYLVIGTGKKITLECSQTMGHDKMYWYQQDPGMELHLIHYSYGVNSTEKGDLSSESTVSRIRTEHFPLTLESARPSHTSQYLCASSEPTGSSYNEQFFGPGTRLTVL.

In regard to this clonotype: The junction differs from germline at one of its ends, possibly a read error. The V call is TRBV6-5, the J call TRBJ2-2, with a weak D call TRBD1 (6 bases). CDR3 length equals 19 residues. CDR1 and CDR2 (germline): MNHEY, SVGAGI. The CDR3 protein is CARSYSAHFRQANTGELFF. CDR3 sequence (DNA): TGTGCCAGAAGTTACTCAGCCCATTTCCGACAGGCGAACACCGGGGAGCTGTTTTTT.

This clonotype was seen ten or more times. The chain has TRBV28 and TRBJ2-1; 11 bases are shared with TRBD2. This CDR3 spans 16 amino acids. The V segment lost 4 bases and the J segment 2 bases; nucleotides outside the gene matches: 4. Germline CDR1 and CDR2: MDHEN and SYDVKM. This chain's CDR3 is CASSSSSGGTYNEQFF. CDR3 sequence (DNA): TGTGCCAGCAGTTCTTCTAGCGGGGGGACCTACAATGAGCAGTTCTTC.

This clonotype was recorded once. Given a much more abundant clone one base away, this may be a read error. The chain combines TRBV6-5 with TRBJ2-1; unclear D gene. The CDR3 extends over 13 amino acids. Germline V CDR1 and CDR2: MNHEY, SVGAGI. The germline V and J ends were trimmed by 4 bases and 6 bases, with 10 bases remaining between them. The chain's CDR3 is CASSSYDINEQFF. In DNA, the CDR3 is TGTGCCAGCAGTTCCTACGACATCAATGAGCAGTTCTTC.

The chain employs TRBV7-9 and TRBJ1-3, with a tentative D call TRBD1 (5 bases). In germline, CDR1 is SEHNR, CDR2 FQNEAQ (reference sequence). The CDR3 covers 17 residues. Deletions cut 5 bases from V and 0 bases from J, with 17 bases between. The CDR3 sequence is CASSPGLGVTSGNTIYF. Written as DNA, the CDR3 is TGTGCCAGCAGCCCAGGGTTAGGCGTAACCTCTGGAAACACCATATATTTT.

The sample holds many counts of this clonotype. The CDR3 DNA follows: TGCAGCGTTGGACAGAGAGAGACCCAGTACTTC. This translates into CSVGQRETQYF. This chain joins TRBV29-1 and TRBJ2-5; perhaps TRBD1 as D (5 bases). CDR3 size: 11 residues. Per the germline V gene, CDR1 is SQVTM and CDR2 is ANQGSEA. Deletions cut 4 bases from V and 4 bases from J, with 7 bases between.

On this clonotype itself: One end of the junction varies from germline; a read error may be responsible. This chain uses TRBV20-1 with TRBJ2-6; TRBD1 aligns across 8 bases. Germline CDR1 DFQATT, CDR2 SNEGSKA (reference sequence). This CDR3 region has 16 residues. CDR3 DNA sequence: TGCAGTGCCACCGGGACAGGAGGCTCTGGGGACAACGTCCTGACTTTC. Translated, it gives CSATGTGGSGDNVLTF.